A selection of T cell receptor beta chains follows, all from one sample in a study of brain T cells in children with intractable seizures. Sequencing was performed with immunoSEQ multiplex PCR; in TCRdb, only in-frame clones are kept and a portion is missing. Of 300,000 to 400,000 clones in the sample, roughly 92% were seen once. Sequenced here: peripheral blood, sampled more than 4 months after surgery. The receptors were gathered from a boy younger than two with tuberous sclerosis and intractable seizures. Both conserved end residues are part of each CDR3. D genes are given only for firm matches. Clone size, where shown, is once, few, many, or a class for clones that have expanded.

>NA|TRBJ2-7|TRBV6-1|19|TRBD2
TGTGCCAGCAGTGAACCAGAGGGACGCCTAGCGGGATTTATCTACGAGCAGTACTTC
CASSEPEGRLAGFIYEQYF
>NA|TRBJ2-2|TRBV10-3|14|NA
TGTGCCATCATTTGCGACATGAACACCGGGGAGCTGTTTTTT
CAIICDMNTGELFF
>NA|TRBJ2-7|TRBV2|14|TRBD2
TGTGCCAGCCTAGGGACTAGCGGGAGCTACGAGCAGTACTTC
CASLGTSGSYEQYF
>NA|TRBJ2-4|TRBV27|16|NA
TGTGCCAGCAGTTTATCGGGGGAAGGGGCCAAAAACATTCAGTACTTC
CASSLSGEGAKNIQYF
>NA|TRBJ2-7|TRBV2|17|TRBD2
TGTGCCAGCAGCCTTTATTGGGACGGGAGGAATTCCTACGAGCAGTACTTC
CASSLYWDGRNSYEQYF
>NA|TRBJ1-1|TRBV13|16|TRBD1
TGTGCCAGCAGCGCTCGACAGGGTACATTGAACACTGAAGCTTTCTTT
CASSARQGTLNTEAFF
>NA|TRBJ1-2|TRBV11-2|14|NA
TGTGCCAGCAGCACTGGACCCACTGGTGGTGGCTACACCTTC
CASSTGPTGGGYTF
>NA|TRBJ2-1|TRBV5-1|23|TRBD2
TGCGCCAGCAGCCTCGAGGGAGAAATTTGGACTAGCGGGCAGCCCTTCTCCTACAATGAGCAGTTCTTC
CASSLEGEIWTSGQPFSYNEQFF
>NA|TRBJ2-2|TRBV18|15|TRBD1
TGTGCCAGCTCACCGGGACAGGGGTCTGCCGGGGAGCTGTTTTTT
CASSPGQGSAGELFF
>NA|TRBJ2-1|TRBV7-9|16|NA
TGTGCCAGCAGCTTAGATCGCCCAGGGCTGTACAATGAGCAGTTCTTC
CASSLDRPGLYNEQFF
>NA|TRBJ2-7|TRBV5-8|16|TRBD2
TGTGCCAGCAGCTCGCAGGTGGGACTAGCATCCTACGAGCAGTACTTC
CASSSQVGLASYEQYF
>NA|TRBJ2-1|TRBV19|13|TRBD2
TGTGCCACCACATTGAGGGGAGGGAATGAGCAGTTCTTC
CATTLRGGNEQFF
>NA|TRBJ1-1|TRBV5-1|15|TRBD1
TGCGCCAGCAGCTTCAGACAGGGCATGAACACTGAAGCTTTCTTT
CASSFRQGMNTEAFF
>NA|TRBJ2-3|TRBV19|16|TRBD2
TGTGCCAGTAGGCGGAGCGGGGGGCTCCACACAGATACGCAGTATTTT
CASRRSGGLHTDTQYF
>NA|TRBJ1-1|TRBV2|13|NA
TGTGCCACCCCGACAGAGATGAACACTGAAGCTTTCTTT
CATPTEMNTEAFF
>NA|TRBJ2-5|TRBV30|19|TRBD2
TGTGCCTGGAGCCCGCCGTGGGAGCGGGAGAGGGGGGCGGTGAGGACCCAGTACTTC
CAWSPPWERERGAVRTQYF
>NA|TRBJ1-2|TRBV27|13|NA
TGTGCCAGCAGTCTCCTACCGGGGGAGGGCTACACCTTC
CASSLLPGEGYTF
>NA|TRBJ1-2|TRBV2|14|NA
TGTGCCAGCAGTGGAACGGTAGCTAACTATGGCTACACCTTC
CASSGTVANYGYTF
>NA|TRBJ1-2|TRBV7-9|15|TRBD1
TGTGCCAGCAGCTTTGATGACAGGGTAGGGTATGGCTACACCTTC
CASSFDDRVGYGYTF
>NA|TRBJ2-1|TRBV10-2|23|TRBD2
TGCGCCAGCAGTGCTTGGCAGGAGAGGTGGGTTTTTAGCGGGAGGGCCTCCCACAATGAGCAGTTCTTC
CASSAWQERWVFSGRASHNEQFF
>NA|TRBJ1-6|TRBV4-1|17|NA
TGCGCCAGCAGCCAAGGAACAGGGAGCTCCTATAATTCACCCCTCCACTTT
CASSQGTGSSYNSPLHF
>NA|TRBJ1-6|TRBV15|14|TRBD1
TGTGCCACCAGCGTTGACAGGGTAAATTCACCCCTCCACTTT
CATSVDRVNSPLHF
>NA|TRBJ2-2|TRBV9|18|NA
TGTGCCAGCAGCGTAACCCCCCTAGGAGCGGCGAACACCGGGGAGCTGTTTTTT
CASSVTPLGAANTGELFF
>NA|TRBJ1-5|TRBV5-1|14|NA
TGCGCCAGCAGCCCTACAGGAGGCAATCAGCCCCAGCATTTT
CASSPTGGNQPQHF
>NA|TRBJ2-2|TRBV27|17|TRBD2
TGTGCCAGCAGTTGGTCCGGGACTAGCGGTTCCACCGGGGAGCTGTTTTTT
CASSWSGTSGSTGELFF
>few|TRBJ2-7|TRBV29-1|10|TRBD1
TGCAGCGTTGACACAGGGGCCCAGTACTTC
CSVDTGAQYF
>NA|TRBJ1-6|TRBV19|13|TRBD1
TGTGCCAGTAAATTAGGGGACAGTTCACCCCTCCACTTT
CASKLGDSSPLHF
>NA|TRBJ2-2|TRBV13|11|NA
TGTGCCAGCAGCCGGGACGGGGAGCTGTTTTTT
CASSRDGELFF
>NA|TRBJ1-1|TRBV28|13|NA
TGTGCCAGCAGTCCCCGCTTGGGCACTGAAGCTTTCTTT
CASSPRLGTEAFF
>few|TRBJ2-7|TRBV10-1|13|NA
TGCGCCAGCAGTGATAGGATCTCCTACGAGCAGTACTTC
CASSDRISYEQYF
>NA|TRBJ1-2|TRBV5-1|15|NA
TGCGCCAGCAGCTTGGCGGTGGGCGGACCCTATGGCTACACCTTC
CASSLAVGGPYGYTF
>few|TRBJ1-2|TRBV2|16|NA
TGTGCCAGCAGTGACCAACCGCTCCCCGGGAACTATGGCTACACCTTC
CASSDQPLPGNYGYTF
>NA|TRBJ2-7|TRBV5-1|13|NA
TGCGCCAGCAGCTTTGGGCAGACCTACGAGCAGTACTTC
CASSFGQTYEQYF
>NA|TRBJ1-2|TRBV28|13|TRBD1
TGTGCCATCCTGGACAGGGGGCATTATGGCTACACCTTC
CAILDRGHYGYTF
>NA|TRBJ1-2|TRBV30|13|NA
TGTGCCTGGAGTGTACAGTCAGGGGATGGCTACACCTTC
CAWSVQSGDGYTF
>NA|TRBJ1-1|TRBV30|12|NA
TGTGCCTTGTATGGGGAGAACACTGAAGCTTTCTTT
CALYGENTEAFF
>NA|TRBJ2-2|TRBV7-9|13|TRBD1
TGTGCCAGCAGCTCACAGGGGGGCGGGGAGCTGTTTTTT
CASSSQGGGELFF
>NA|TRBJ2-5|TRBV18|11|NA
TGTGCCAGCTCACCATCGGAGACCCAGTACTTC
CASSPSETQYF
>NA|TRBJ2-7|TRBV2|14|NA
TGTGCCAGCAGTGACTTTCCGAGTTCATACGAGCAGTACTTC
CASSDFPSSYEQYF
>few|TRBJ2-3|TRBV4-2|16|TRBD2
TGTGCCAGCAGCCAAGTTAGCGGGAGGGCCGCAGATACGCAGTATTTT
CASSQVSGRAADTQYF
>NA|TRBJ1-4|TRBV21-1|17|NA
TGTGCCAGCAGCAAACGGCCGGACAGGGGTGCTAATGAAAAACTGTTTTTT
CASSKRPDRGANEKLFF
>NA|TRBJ2-2|TRBV13|16|TRBD2
TGTGCCAGCAGCCCCCGACTAGCGGCCAGCACCGGGGAGCTGTTTTTT
CASSPRLAASTGELFF
>once|TRBJ1-1|TRBV12-3/TRBV12-4|13|NA
TGTGCCAGCAGTTCCTTTCCGAACACTGAAGCTTTCTTT
CASSSFPNTEAFF
>once|TRBJ1-5|TRBV10-1|16|NA
TGCGCCAGCAGTGAGACAAGGGACAAGGGCGATCAGCCCCAGCATTTT
CASSETRDKGDQPQHF
>NA|TRBJ1-4|TRBV13|16|TRBD1
TGTGCCAGCAGTTCCGGAGTAAGGGGGCCTAATGAAAAACTGTTTTTT
CASSSGVRGPNEKLFF
>NA|TRBJ2-1|TRBV2|11|NA
TGTGCCAGCAGTGCGGCTAATGAGCAGTTCTTC
CASSAANEQFF
>NA|TRBJ2-1|TRBV5-1|16|TRBD2
TGCGCCAGCAGCTTTATCCTAGCGGGGGCCTTGAATGAGCAGTTCTTC
CASSFILAGALNEQFF
>once|TRBJ1-5|TRBV3-1/TRBV3-2|16|TRBD1
TGTGCCAGCAGCCAAGAGGGGACAGGGGGCAATCAGCCCCAGCATTTT
CASSQEGTGGNQPQHF
>NA|TRBJ2-3|TRBV7-6|15|TRBD2
TGTGCCAGCAGCTCGCGGACTAGCGGCACAGATACGCAGTATTTT
CASSSRTSGTDTQYF